Each of the 15 T cell receptor gamma chains below was sequenced from the same sample in a study of gamma delta lymphoproliferative disorders and STAT genes. Genomic DNA from isolated PBMCs served as the sequencing template. TCRdb re-identified clones in the multiplex PCR reads via CATT. The sample holds about 1,500 gamma-chain clones; approximately 9.8% are singletons and the top ten take 25%. Specimen: blood. The receptors here all came from a human donor in good health.

This chain connects TRGV4 to TRGJP1. Germline matching of the DNA provided the J gene here, since TCRdb leaves it blank. From germline, CDR1 is EGSTGY and CDR2 YDSYTSSV. The CDR3 runs 16 residues. Trimming took 0 bases from V and 0 from J; bases not matched to a gene: 4. The CDR3 DNA follows: TGTGCCACCTGGGATGGGCCCTATACCACTGGTTGGTTCAAGATATTT. It encodes CATWDGPYTTGWFKIF.

This clone is judged medium-sized. This sequence joins TRGV4 and TRGJ1 or TRGJ2. TCRdb does not report a J gene; here it was assigned by matching the DNA to germline references. Trimming took 3 bases from V and 12 from J; bases not matched to a gene: 5. The CDR3 contains 10 residues. From germline, CDR1 is EGSTGY and CDR2 YDSYTSSV. The CDR3: CATWDYGKLF. In DNA, the CDR3 is TGTGCCACCTGGGATTACGGGAAACTCTTT.

This clone counts as medium-sized. This sample includes further DNA sequences coding for the same CDR3. The V gene is TRGV3, the J gene TRGJ1 or TRGJ2. The J gene was not available in TCRdb and was assigned here by matching the DNA to germline segments. Trimming at V came to 0 bases and at J to 7 bases, leaving 6 bases not matched to a gene. The CDR3 extends over 13 amino acids. From germline, CDR1 is VTNTFY and CDR2 YDVSTARD (reference sequence). CDR3 coding DNA: TGTGCCACCTGGGACAGGCCCGGGTATAAGAAACTCTTT. Amino acids: CATWDRPGYKKLF.

This clone is judged medium-sized. Here the CDR3 reads CACWIRRQFNYYKKLF. The CDR3 DNA reads as TGTGCCTGCTGGATTAGGCGCCAGTTTAATTATTATAAGAAACTCTTT. J is TRGJ1 or TRGJ2 and V is TRGV11. Matching the DNA to germline supplied the J gene, which TCRdb does not give. TRGV11 is an open reading frame, and its role is uncertain. V lost 2 bases and J lost 1; bases outside the gene matches: 8. CDR3 length: 16 amino acids.

Relative to its sample, this clone is medium-sized. The J gene is TRGJ1 or TRGJ2, the V gene TRGV2. TCRdb gives no J gene; it was assigned here by matching the DNA to germline. This CDR3 is 17 amino acids long. The V gene end was trimmed by 2 bases and the J gene end by 1 base; junction bases not matched to a gene: 14. Germline V gene lookup returns CDR1 EGSNGY and CDR2 YDSYNSKV. The CDR3 region has the DNA TGTGCCACCTGGGACGCGCCACCCCAAACAAATTATTATAAGAAACTCTTT. This encodes CATWDAPPQTNYYKKLF.

Relative to its sample, this clone is medium-sized (0.01 to 0.1%). The J gene is TRGJ1 or TRGJ2, the V gene TRGV4. The J gene is absent in TCRdb and was assigned here via DNA matching to germline. The J segment lost 7 bases and the V segment lost 2 bases, leaving 17 bases of the junction unmatched. Per germline, CDR1 EGSTGY and CDR2 YDSYTSSV. CDR3 size: 16 residues. CDR3: CATWDAIDRGGYKKLF. The CDR3 coding sequence is TGTGCCACCTGGGATGCCATAGACCGGGGCGGGTATAAGAAACTCTTT.

This clone ranks as medium-sized. The chain is built from TRGV3 and TRGJ1 or TRGJ2. Assignment of the J gene here rests on matching the DNA to germline, because TCRdb gives none. The CDR3 consists of 15 residues. In germline, CDR1 is VTNTFY, CDR2 YDVSTARD (reference sequence). V lost 0 bases, J lost 5 bases, and 10 bases stayed unmatched. In DNA form, the CDR3 reads TGTGCCACCTGGGACAGGCAACGGGGAAATTATAAGAAACTCTTT. Amino acid sequence: CATWDRQRGNYKKLF.

This clone is judged medium-sized. The CDR3 sequence: CAAWGDKKLF. DNA for the CDR3: TGTGCTGCGTGGGGAGATAAGAAACTCTTT. V is TRGV10 and J is TRGJ1 or TRGJ2. TCRdb carries no J gene annotation; the J gene was assigned here by matching the DNA with germline. Being an ORF, TRGV10 has a function that is uncertain. This CDR3 contains 10 residues. V was pared by 8 bases and J by 8 bases, with 4 bases of the junction left unmatched.

This chain joins TRGV8 and TRGJ1 or TRGJ2. The J gene comes from matching the DNA to germline here; TCRdb lacks it. The CDR3 spans 10 residues. The V segment lost 4 bases and the J segment 7 bases; nucleotides outside the gene matches: 1. CDR1 VENAVY and CDR2 YDSYNSRV come from the germline V gene. Here the CDR3 reads CATWDYKKLF. CDR3 nucleotides: TGTGCCACCTGGGACTATAAGAAACTCTTT.

The chain links TRGV8 to TRGJ1 or TRGJ2. Since TCRdb gives no J gene, matching the DNA to germline was used here to assign it. CDR1 and CDR2 from the germline V gene are VENAVY and YDSYNSRV. This CDR3 has 14 residues. V was pared by 5 bases and J by 3 bases, with 10 bases of the junction left unmatched. The CDR3 is CATWAPFPYYKKLF. The CDR3 region has the DNA TGTGCCACCTGGGCCCCCTTCCCTTATTATAAGAAACTCTTT.

This clone has only a few counts. The TCRdb protein, from a much larger clone, departs from this DNA's translation at residue 7, likely by read error; the protein shown derives from the DNA. The V gene is TRGV11, the J gene TRGJ1 or TRGJ2. TCRdb carries no J gene annotation; the J gene was assigned here by matching the DNA with germline. TRGV11 is an open reading frame whose function is uncertain. Trimming cost V 2 bases and J 0 bases; bases outside gene matches: 16. The CDR3 consists of 19 residues. Here the CDR3 DNA reads TGTGCCTGCTGGATTAGGCTGGGGAGTTGGGGACTGAATTATTATAAGAAACTCTTT. It specifies CACWIRLGSWGLNYYKKLF.

The chain joins TRGV3 to TRGJ1 or TRGJ2. The J gene, missing from TCRdb, was assigned here through DNA to germline matching. CDR3 size: 12 residues. V lost 3 bases to trimming and J lost 9 bases; unmatched junction nucleotides: 8. Germline CDR1 reads VTNTFY; CDR2 reads YDVSTARD (reference sequence). CDR3 amino acids: CATWDRIPKKLF. CDR3 DNA sequence: TGTGCCACCTGGGACCGCATTCCTAAGAAACTCTTT.

By its share, this clone is medium-sized. The chain couples TRGV4 to TRGJ1 or TRGJ2. Since TCRdb gives no J gene, matching the DNA to germline was used here to assign it. The CDR3 has 13 residues. CDR1 EGSTGY and CDR2 YDSYTSSV come from the germline V gene. Losses at the gene ends were 0 bases for V and 7 bases for J; bases not matched to a gene: 6. DNA of the CDR3: TGTGCCACCTGGGATGGGTTGAAATATAAGAAACTCTTT. Its protein product is CATWDGLKYKKLF.

For this clone: The DNA is left out, because the CDR3 cannot be placed on it with certainty; the CDR3 is given as TCRdb lists it. V gene assignment gives TRGV11, but the J gene was left uncalled. TRGV11 is given ORF status, its function remaining uncertain. Ends included, the CDR3 has 20 residues. CDR3: CACWIRGIIIRNSLAVEQHF.

This clone is classed as large (0.1 to 1%). No DNA is shown, since the ends of the CDR3 on it are uncertain; the CDR3 is the one TCRdb lists. The V gene is TRGV3, but the J gene lacks a call. Per the germline V gene, CDR1 is VTNTFY and CDR2 is YDVSTARD (reference sequence). 24 amino acids form the CDR3, both terminal residues included. The CDR3 region is CATWDSGVYYCATWDRRLCYKKLF.